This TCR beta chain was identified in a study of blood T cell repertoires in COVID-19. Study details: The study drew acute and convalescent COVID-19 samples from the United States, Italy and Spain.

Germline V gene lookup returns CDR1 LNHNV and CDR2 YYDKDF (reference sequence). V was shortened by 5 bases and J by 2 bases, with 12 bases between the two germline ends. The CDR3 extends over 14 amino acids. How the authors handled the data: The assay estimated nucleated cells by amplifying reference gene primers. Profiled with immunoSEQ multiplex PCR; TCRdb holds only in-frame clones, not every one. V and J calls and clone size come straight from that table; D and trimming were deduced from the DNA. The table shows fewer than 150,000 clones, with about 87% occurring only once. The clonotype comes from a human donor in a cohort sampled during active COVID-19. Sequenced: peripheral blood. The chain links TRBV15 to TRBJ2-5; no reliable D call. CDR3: CATSGSPRQETQYF. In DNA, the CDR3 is TGTGCCACCAGCGGCTCTCCCCGACAAGAGACCCAGTACTTC.